The rows below give T cell receptor beta chains drawn from one sample of a study of blood T cell repertoires in COVID-19. Libraries were prepared by immunoSEQ multiplex PCR; TCRdb keeps only in-frame clonotypes and omits some of them. Of about 310,000 clones listed, 87% are singletons. Sequences were obtained from peripheral blood. The receptors stem from a man aged 45-65 years with active or convalescent COVID-19. Both conserved end residues are part of each CDR3. D genes are given only for firm matches. Rows may omit the clone size; those that give it use once, few, many or a size class.

TRBD2,many,TRBV7-3,TRBJ2-5,15,TGTGCCAGCAGCCTCGGGACTATACCTGAAGAGACCCAGTACTTC,CASSLGTIPEETQYF
.,.,TRBV30,TRBJ1-6,12,TGTGCCTGGACAAGACAGAATTCACCCCTCCACTTT,CAWTRQNSPLHF
.,.,TRBV6-5,TRBJ1-2,14,TGTGCCAGCAGCGACGAAGGACAGCGCTATGGCTACACCTTC,CASSDEGQRYGYTF
TRBD1,.,TRBV5-4,TRBJ2-2,15,TGTGCCAGCAGTACAGGGGGCGCGAACACCGGGGAGCTGTTTTTT,CASSTGGANTGELFF
.,.,TRBV7-9,TRBJ2-7,15,TGTGCCAGCAGCTCCCAGGGCCTGGCCACCTACGAGCAGTACTTC,CASSSQGLATYEQYF
TRBD2,.,TRBV27,TRBJ2-2,18,TGTGCCAGCAGTTCGGAACTAGCGGGGGGGCCCGGGGCCGGGGAGCTGTTTTTT,CASSSELAGGPGAGELFF
TRBD1,.,TRBV18,TRBJ1-1,15,TGTGCCAGCTCACCTTGGACAGGCGAGAACACTGAAGCTTTCTTT,CASSPWTGENTEAFF
.,many,TRBV18,TRBJ1-1,15,TGTGCCAGCTCACCCGTAGATTTCCAGGGTACTGAAGCTTTCTTT,CASSPVDFQGTEAFF
.,.,TRBV19,TRBJ2-5,16,TGTGCCAGTAGTAAATCCGGGACACTCTACCAAGAGACCCAGTACTTC,CASSKSGTLYQETQYF
TRBD1,.,TRBV4-2,TRBJ1-2,15,TGTGCCAGCAGCCAACTCAGGACAGGGAACTATGGCTACACCTTC,CASSQLRTGNYGYTF
TRBD1,.,TRBV5-8,TRBJ2-5,14,TGTGCCAGCAGCCCGGGGACAGTACAAGAGACCCAGTACTTC,CASSPGTVQETQYF
TRBD2,.,TRBV2,TRBJ2-7,16,TGTGCCAGCACCAGTCTTGGGAGCGGGAGAGGGTACGAGCAGTACTTC,CASTSLGSGRGYEQYF
.,.,TRBV11-2,TRBJ2-7,12,TGTGCCAGCAGCTTACAGGGGAACGAGCAGTACTTC,CASSLQGNEQYF
TRBD1,.,TRBV3-1/TRBV3-2,TRBJ1-4,14,TGTGCCAGCAGTTCACAGGGGGCGGGAGAAAAACTGTTTTTT,CASSSQGAGEKLFF
TRBD1,.,TRBV7-2,TRBJ2-7,14,TGTGCCAGCAGCCCCGGACAGGAGGTCCACGAGCAGTACTTC,CASSPGQEVHEQYF
TRBD1,.,TRBV19,TRBJ2-1,15,TGTGCCAGTAGCCGACAGGGGGGCTCCTACAATGAGCAGTTCTTC,CASSRQGGSYNEQFF
.,.,TRBV5-4,TRBJ1-1,13,TGTGCCAGCAGCTTTTTTGGGAGGACTGAAGCTTTCTTT,CASSFFGRTEAFF
.,.,TRBV7-2,TRBJ2-5,14,TGTGCCAGCACCCCTAACTTTGCGGGAGAGACCCAGTACTTC,CASTPNFAGETQYF
.,.,TRBV2,TRBJ2-1,14,TGTGCCAGCAGTCGACAGAGCTCCTACAATGAGCAGTTCTTC,CASSRQSSYNEQFF
TRBD1,.,TRBV7-2,TRBJ1-1,15,TGTGCCAGCAGCTTAGCGACAGGGGCAGACACTGAAGCTTTCTTT,CASSLATGADTEAFF
TRBD2,few,TRBV5-4,TRBJ2-7,15,TGTGCCAGCAGCTTGGCACGGGGGGGCGGCTACGAGCAGTACTTC,CASSLARGGGYEQYF
.,.,TRBV3-1/TRBV3-2,TRBJ1-1,14,TGTGCCAGCAGCCAAGCAGGAGGTAATAATGAAGCTTTCTTT,CASSQAGGNNEAFF
TRBD1,.,TRBV27,TRBJ1-2,12,TGTGCCACCGGCTCAGGGGGCTATGGCTACACCTTC,CATGSGGYGYTF